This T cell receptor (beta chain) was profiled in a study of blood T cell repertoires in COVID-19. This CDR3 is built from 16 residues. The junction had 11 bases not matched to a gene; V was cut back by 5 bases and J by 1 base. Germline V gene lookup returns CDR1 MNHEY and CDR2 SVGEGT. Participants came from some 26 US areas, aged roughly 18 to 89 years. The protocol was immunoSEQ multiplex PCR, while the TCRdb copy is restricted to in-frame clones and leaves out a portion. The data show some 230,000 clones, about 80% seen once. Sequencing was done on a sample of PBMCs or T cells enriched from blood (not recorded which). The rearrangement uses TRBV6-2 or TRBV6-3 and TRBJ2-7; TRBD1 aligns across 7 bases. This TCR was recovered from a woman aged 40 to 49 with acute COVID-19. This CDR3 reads CASSPFRQGKSYEQYF. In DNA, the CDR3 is TGTGCCAGCAGTCCCTTCCGACAGGGCAAATCCTACGAGCAGTACTTC.